Sequencing of this TCR beta chain was carried out in a study of T cell responses to AZD1222 COVID-19 vaccine. V lost 2 bases and J 8 bases, leaving 13 bases between the germline ends. The CDR3 loop spans 14 amino acids. The germline CDR1 and CDR2 sequences are SGHRS and YFSETQ. As for this clone: The antigen is undetermined.

TCRdb's table, derived via immunoSEQ multiplex PCR, lists solely in-frame clones and lacks some. Here the sample spans 120,000 to 150,000 clones, roughly nine tenths being singletons. Findings of the study overall: Spike-specific TCR breadth and depth both grew after two AZD1222 doses. Donor demographics were predominantly white British with a female majority; clonal diversity may be underestimated. Reportedly, nearly half the spike-specific TCRs target unmutated variant regions. Among those given AZD1222, only five to seven were seropositive at baseline.

V and J are TRBV5-1 and TRBJ1-4, with TRBD1 as a possible D gene (5 bases). The TCR originated in an adult in good health. The source material was peripheral blood, sampled on day 0 of AZD1222 vaccination. CDR3 residues: CASSLGTPLEKLFF. The CDR3 region has the DNA TGCGCCAGCAGCTTAGGGACCCCGCTCGAAAAACTGTTTTTT.